Listed below are T cell receptor beta chains from one sample, sequenced in a study of blood T cell repertoires in COVID-19. The data were produced by immunoSEQ multiplex PCR, yet TCRdb's version contains in-frame clones alone and is incomplete. The sample holds about 210,000 clones; more than 85% are singletons and the top ten take roughly 25%. The specimen sequenced was PBMCs or T cells enriched from blood (not recorded which). The receptor source for this set is a woman in her thirties or forties in a cohort exposed to, infected with or recovered from COVID-19 (not recorded which). CDR3s include the opening cysteine and the closing phenylalanine or tryptophan. The D gene is left open where the match is weak. Part of the rows lack a size; the others show once, few, many or a class for expanded clones.

clone_size | j_call | v_call | d_call | cdr3_aa | cdr3_nt
NA | TRBJ2-3 | TRBV7-2 | TRBD2 | CASRQKGLAELPDTQYF | TGTGCCAGCAGACAGAAGGGACTAGCGGAACTTCCAGATACGCAGTATTTT
NA | TRBJ2-1 | TRBV5-1 | NA | CASSLGSGIYNEQFF | TGCGCCAGCAGCTTGGGGTCAGGTATTTACAATGAGCAGTTCTTC
NA | TRBJ1-6 | TRBV27 | NA | CASSSRGGVGNSPLHF | TGTGCCAGCAGTTCCCGCGGAGGGGTTGGGAATTCACCCCTCCACTTT
NA | TRBJ2-3 | TRBV5-6 | TRBD2 | CASSFGGEEYF | TGTGCCAGCAGCTTTGGGGGGGAGGAGTATTTT
NA | TRBJ1-5 | TRBV28 | NA | CASRMLRESQPQHF | TGTGCCAGCAGAATGCTGAGGGAAAGTCAGCCCCAGCATTTT
NA | TRBJ1-1 | TRBV9 | NA | CASSAPPVWEDTEAFF | TGTGCCAGCAGCGCCCCGCCTGTCTGGGAGGACACTGAAGCTTTCTTT
NA | TRBJ1-1 | TRBV11-3 | NA | CASSLDRASNTEAFF | TGTGCCAGCAGCTTAGATCGAGCCTCGAACACTGAAGCTTTCTTT
NA | TRBJ2-7 | TRBV4-2 | NA | CASSQEPTSYEQYF | TGTGCCAGCAGCCAGGAGCCGACCTCCTACGAGCAGTACTTC
NA | TRBJ2-7 | TRBV5-8 | NA | CASSLHGVWYF | TGTGCCAGCAGCTTGCACGGGGTTTGGTACTTC
NA | TRBJ2-5 | TRBV5-1 | NA | CASSPTGQETQYF | TGCGCCAGCAGCCCGACAGGCCAAGAGACCCAGTACTTC
NA | TRBJ2-5 | TRBV29-1 | TRBD1 | CSVEKGAVYETQYF | TGCAGCGTTGAAAAGGGGGCGGTGTATGAGACCCAGTACTTC
NA | TRBJ2-7 | TRBV10-3 | NA | CAISGVRGRGPPAAYEQYF | TGTGCCATCAGTGGGGTACGGGGCAGGGGCCCTCCCGCCGCCTACGAGCAGTACTTC
NA | TRBJ1-5 | TRBV3-1/TRBV3-2 | NA | CASSQGAGFNQPQHF | TGTGCCAGCAGCCAAGGTGCCGGGTTCAATCAGCCCCAGCATTTT
NA | TRBJ1-4 | TRBV3-1/TRBV3-2 | NA | CASSQGNRVNEKLFF | TGTGCCAGCAGCCAAGGGAACAGGGTAAATGAAAAACTGTTTTTT
NA | TRBJ1-1 | TRBV7-9 | NA | CASSSRGGDTEAFF | TGTGCCAGCAGCTCCAGAGGGGGGGACACTGAAGCTTTCTTT
NA | TRBJ2-1 | TRBV4-2 | TRBD2 | CASSQDPLADSYNEQFF | TGTGCCAGCAGCCAAGACCCCCTAGCGGATTCCTACAATGAGCAGTTCTTC
medium-sized | TRBJ1-3 | TRBV27 | NA | CASSKAEGGNTIYF | TGTGCCAGCAGCAAGGCAGAGGGTGGAAACACCATATATTTT
NA | TRBJ1-1 | TRBV7-2 | NA | CASNGGVQNTEAFF | TGTGCCAGCAATGGAGGGGTCCAGAACACTGAAGCTTTCTTT
NA | TRBJ2-2 | TRBV5-1 | TRBD2 | CASSLVSGVNTGELFF | TGCGCCAGCAGCTTGGTTAGCGGGGTTAACACCGGGGAGCTGTTTTTT
NA | TRBJ1-1 | TRBV19 | TRBD1 | CASSIPRDSAPEAFF | TGTGCCAGTAGTATTCCCCGGGACAGTGCCCCTGAAGCTTTCTTT
NA | TRBJ2-2 | TRBV5-1 | TRBD1 | CASGDRGANTGELFF | TGCGCCAGCGGAGACAGGGGCGCGAACACCGGGGAGCTGTTTTTT
NA | TRBJ2-5 | TRBV9 | TRBD2 | CASSPNLAGGFGETQYF | TGTGCCAGCAGCCCCAATCTAGCGGGGGGGTTCGGAGAGACCCAGTACTTC
NA | TRBJ1-6 | TRBV9 | NA | CASSRGQVNSPLHF | TGTGCCAGCAGCCGAGGGCAGGTAAATTCACCCCTCCACTTT
NA | TRBJ2-3 | TRBV5-4 | NA | CASSRGGLTDTQYF | TGTGCCAGCAGCCGTGGGGGCCTCACAGATACGCAGTATTTT
NA | TRBJ1-1 | TRBV28 | TRBD1 | CASREGDRGLNTEAFF | TGTGCCAGCAGGGAAGGGGACAGGGGGCTTAACACTGAAGCTTTCTTT
NA | TRBJ1-5 | TRBV28 | NA | CASKGLSQDQPQHF | TGTGCCAGCAAGGGACTATCCCAAGATCAGCCCCAGCATTTT
NA | TRBJ2-7 | TRBV4-3 | TRBD1 | CASSQGQGVSYEQYF | TGCGCCAGCAGCCAAGGACAGGGGGTCTCCTACGAGCAGTACTTC
NA | TRBJ2-5 | TRBV5-1 | NA | CASSPDAGETQYF | TGCGCCAGCAGCCCGGACGCGGGGGAGACCCAGTACTTC
once | TRBJ1-1 | TRBV10-2 | NA | CASRRTAKNTEAFF | TGCGCCAGCAGAAGGACAGCAAAGAACACTGAAGCTTTCTTT
NA | TRBJ1-2 | TRBV6-5 | TRBD1 | CASNLDRGYYGYTF | TGTGCCAGCAACCTGGACAGGGGTTATTATGGCTACACCTTC
NA | TRBJ2-2 | TRBV9 | NA | CASSVQNGELFF | TGTGCCAGCAGCGTACAGAACGGGGAGCTGTTTTTT
few | TRBJ2-7 | TRBV4-1 | NA | CASSRTGQIYEQYF | TGCGCCAGCAGCCGAACGGGACAAATCTACGAGCAGTACTTC
NA | TRBJ1-5 | TRBV19 | NA | CASSIDGGNQPQHF | TGTGCCAGTAGTATAGACGGGGGCAATCAGCCCCAGCATTTT
once | TRBJ2-3 | TRBV3-1/TRBV3-2 | NA | CASSPQGSYSTDTQYF | TGTGCCAGCAGCCCCCAGGGGAGTTATAGCACAGATACGCAGTATTTT
NA | TRBJ2-7 | TRBV11-2 | NA | CASSLDRERSDEQYF | TGTGCCAGCAGCTTAGACAGGGAACGGTCCGACGAGCAGTACTTC
NA | TRBJ2-1 | TRBV2 | TRBD2 | CASTLTSGALLDEQFF | TGTGCCAGCACCCTGACTAGCGGGGCCCTTTTGGATGAGCAGTTCTTC
NA | TRBJ2-7 | TRBV7-6 | TRBD1 | CASSLEGDSSYEQYF | TGTGCCAGCAGCTTAGAGGGGGACAGCTCCTACGAGCAGTACTTC
once | TRBJ1-4 | TRBV7-9 | NA | CASSSFFESNEKLFF | TGTGCCAGCAGCTCGTTCTTCGAGAGTAATGAAAAACTGTTTTTT
once | TRBJ2-7 | TRBV29-1 | NA | CSVEAAGYASYEQYF | TGCAGCGTTGAAGCTGCCGGGTATGCTTCCTACGAGCAGTACTTC
NA | TRBJ1-5 | TRBV7-2 | TRBD1 | CASSPRDRGRDQPQHF | TGTGCCAGCAGCCCCCGGGACAGGGGGCGCGATCAGCCCCAGCATTTT
NA | TRBJ2-3 | TRBV10-1 | TRBD2 | CASNSGRGVSDTQYF | TGCGCCAGTAACTCAGGGCGGGGGGTGTCAGATACGCAGTATTTT
NA | TRBJ1-1 | TRBV19 | TRBD1 | CASSNKQGGPTEAFF | TGTGCCAGTAGTAATAAACAGGGGGGCCCCACTGAAGCTTTCTTT
NA | TRBJ1-5 | TRBV11-3 | NA | CASSLVTGQPQHF | TGTGCCAGCAGCTTAGTAACCGGTCAGCCCCAGCATTTT
few | TRBJ2-7 | TRBV21-1 | NA | CASSKARQGGEQYF | TGTGCCAGCAGCAAAGCAAGACAGGGAGGAGAGCAGTACTTC
few | TRBJ1-5 | TRBV27 | NA | CASSLGRGGYNQPQHF | TGTGCCAGCAGTTTAGGAAGGGGGGGATATAATCAGCCCCAGCATTTT
NA | TRBJ2-2 | TRBV27 | TRBD2 | CASAGTSRIGELFF | TGTGCCAGCGCGGGGACTAGCCGGATCGGGGAGCTGTTTTTT
NA | TRBJ1-1 | TRBV29-1 | TRBD1 | CSVLGTGVDTEAFF | TGCAGCGTATTAGGGACAGGGGTGGACACTGAAGCTTTCTTT
once | TRBJ2-5 | TRBV18 | NA | CASSPRDRSQETQYF | TGTGCCAGCTCACCACGCGACAGGTCGCAAGAGACCCAGTACTTC